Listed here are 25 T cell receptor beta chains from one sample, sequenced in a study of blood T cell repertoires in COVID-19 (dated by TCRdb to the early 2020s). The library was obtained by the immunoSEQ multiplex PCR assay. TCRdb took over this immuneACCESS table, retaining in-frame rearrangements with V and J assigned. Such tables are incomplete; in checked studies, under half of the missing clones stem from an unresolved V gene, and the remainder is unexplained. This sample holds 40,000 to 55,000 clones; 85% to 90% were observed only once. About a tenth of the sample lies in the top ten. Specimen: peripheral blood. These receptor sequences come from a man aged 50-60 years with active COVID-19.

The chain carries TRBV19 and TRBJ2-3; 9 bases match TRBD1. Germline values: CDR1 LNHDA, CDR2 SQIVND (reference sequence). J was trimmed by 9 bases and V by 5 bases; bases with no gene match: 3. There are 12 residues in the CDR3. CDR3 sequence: CASSLDRGTQYF. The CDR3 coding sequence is TGTGCCAGTAGTCTGGACAGGGGAACGCAGTATTTT.

CDR3 residues: CASSLEQGAIPNYGYTF. CDR3 nucleotides: TGTGCCAGCAGCTTAGAACAGGGGGCCATCCCTAACTATGGCTACACCTTC. The rearrangement joins TRBV7-2 to TRBJ1-2; 9 nucleotides agree with TRBD1. Trimming at V came to 1 base and at J to 0 bases, leaving 6 bases not matched to a gene. The CDR3 covers 17 residues. Germline CDR1 is SGHTA and CDR2 is FQGNSA.

CDR3 DNA sequence: TGTGCCAGTAGTATAGATCACGTCAGGGGCGCAGCTTTCTTT. It specifies CASSIDHVRGAAFF. The V call is TRBV19, the J call TRBJ1-1; tentatively, D is TRBD1 (6 bases). CDR3 length: 14 residues. Germline V gene sequence: CDR1 LNHDA, CDR2 SQIVND (reference sequence). V gave up 0 bases and J gave up 10 bases, with 15 bases separating them.

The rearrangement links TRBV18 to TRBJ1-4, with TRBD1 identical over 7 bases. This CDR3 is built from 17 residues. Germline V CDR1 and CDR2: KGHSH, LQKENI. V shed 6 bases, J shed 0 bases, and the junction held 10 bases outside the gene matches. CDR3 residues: CASSPGTALTTNEKLFF. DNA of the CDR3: TGTGCCAGCTCCCCTGGGACAGCCTTAACAACTAATGAAAAACTGTTTTTT.

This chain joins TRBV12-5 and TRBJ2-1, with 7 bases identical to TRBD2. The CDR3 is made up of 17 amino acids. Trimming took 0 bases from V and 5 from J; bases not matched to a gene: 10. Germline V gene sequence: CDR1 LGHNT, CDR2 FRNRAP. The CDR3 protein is CASGLVLGSGFDNEQFF. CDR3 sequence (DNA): TGTGCTAGTGGTTTGGTTCTAGGTAGCGGGTTTGACAATGAGCAGTTCTTC.

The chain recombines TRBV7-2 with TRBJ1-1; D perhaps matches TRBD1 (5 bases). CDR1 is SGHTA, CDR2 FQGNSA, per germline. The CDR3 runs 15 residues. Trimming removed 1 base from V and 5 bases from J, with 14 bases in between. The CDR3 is CASSLEAGRGTEAFF. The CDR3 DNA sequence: TGTGCCAGCAGCTTAGAGGCAGGGCGGGGGACTGAAGCTTTCTTT.

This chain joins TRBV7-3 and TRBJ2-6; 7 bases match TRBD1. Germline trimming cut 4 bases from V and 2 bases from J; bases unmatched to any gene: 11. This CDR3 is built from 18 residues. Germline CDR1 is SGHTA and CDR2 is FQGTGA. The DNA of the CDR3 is TGTGCCAGCAGCTCGCCGACAGGGACAGAGGCTGGGGCCAACGTCCTGACTTTC. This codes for CASSSPTGTEAGANVLTF.

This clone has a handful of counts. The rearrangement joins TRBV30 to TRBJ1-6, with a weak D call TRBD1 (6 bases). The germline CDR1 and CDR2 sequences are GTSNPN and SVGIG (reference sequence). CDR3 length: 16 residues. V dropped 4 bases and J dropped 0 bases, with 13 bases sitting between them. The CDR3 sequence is CAWMDSWTSYNSPLHF. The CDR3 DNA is TGTGCCTGGATGGACAGTTGGACCTCCTATAATTCACCCCTCCACTTT.

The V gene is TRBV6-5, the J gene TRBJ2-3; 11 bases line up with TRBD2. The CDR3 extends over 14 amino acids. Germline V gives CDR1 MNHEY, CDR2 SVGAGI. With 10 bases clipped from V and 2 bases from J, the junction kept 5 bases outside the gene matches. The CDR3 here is CATLGLADTDTQYF. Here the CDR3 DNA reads TGTGCCACCCTGGGACTAGCGGACACAGATACGCAGTATTTT.

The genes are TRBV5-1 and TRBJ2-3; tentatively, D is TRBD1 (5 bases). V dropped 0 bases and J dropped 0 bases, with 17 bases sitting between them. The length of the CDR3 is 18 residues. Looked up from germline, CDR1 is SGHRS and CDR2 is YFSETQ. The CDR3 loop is CASSLGRALLTSTDTQYF. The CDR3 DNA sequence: TGCGCCAGCAGCTTGGGCAGGGCGCTGCTTACTAGCACAGATACGCAGTATTTT. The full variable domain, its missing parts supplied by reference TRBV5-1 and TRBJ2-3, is KAGVTQTPRYLIKTRGQQVTLSCSPISGHRSVSWYQQTPGQGLQFLFEYFSETQRNKGNFPGRFSGRQFSNSRSEMNVSTLELGDSALYLCASSLGRALLTSTDTQYFGPGTRLTVL.

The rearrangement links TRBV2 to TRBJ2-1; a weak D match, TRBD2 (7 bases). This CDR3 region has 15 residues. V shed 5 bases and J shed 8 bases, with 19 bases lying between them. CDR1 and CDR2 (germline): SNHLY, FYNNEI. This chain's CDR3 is CASSPEGGGGYEQFF. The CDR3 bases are TGTGCCAGCAGTCCGGAGGGGGGGGGCGGTTATGAGCAGTTCTTC.

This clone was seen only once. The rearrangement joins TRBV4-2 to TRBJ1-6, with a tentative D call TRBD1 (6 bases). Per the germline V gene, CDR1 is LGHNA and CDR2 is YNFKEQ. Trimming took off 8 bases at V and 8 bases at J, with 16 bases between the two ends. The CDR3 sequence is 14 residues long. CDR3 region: CASDRTASDSPLHF. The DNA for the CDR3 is TGTGCCAGCGACCGGACAGCCTCGGATTCACCCCTCCACTTT.

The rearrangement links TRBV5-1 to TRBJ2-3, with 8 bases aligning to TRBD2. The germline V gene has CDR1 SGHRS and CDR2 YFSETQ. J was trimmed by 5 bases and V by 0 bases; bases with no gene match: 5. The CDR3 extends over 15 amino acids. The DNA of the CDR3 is TGCGCCAGCAGCTTGGCAGCGGGAGTGGGAGATACGCAGTATTTT. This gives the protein CASSLAAGVGDTQYF.

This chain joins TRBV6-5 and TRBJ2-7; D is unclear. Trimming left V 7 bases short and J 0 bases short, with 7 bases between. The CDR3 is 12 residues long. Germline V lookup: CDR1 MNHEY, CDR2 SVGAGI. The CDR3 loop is CASTSFSYEQYF. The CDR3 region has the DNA TGTGCCAGCACTTCCTTCTCCTACGAGCAGTACTTC.

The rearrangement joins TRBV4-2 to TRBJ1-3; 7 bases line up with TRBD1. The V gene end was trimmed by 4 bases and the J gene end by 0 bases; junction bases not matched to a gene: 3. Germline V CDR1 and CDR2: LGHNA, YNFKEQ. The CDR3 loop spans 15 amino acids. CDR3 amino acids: CASSRDSPSGNTIYF. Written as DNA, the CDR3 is TGTGCCAGCAGCCGGGACAGCCCCTCTGGAAACACCATATATTTT.

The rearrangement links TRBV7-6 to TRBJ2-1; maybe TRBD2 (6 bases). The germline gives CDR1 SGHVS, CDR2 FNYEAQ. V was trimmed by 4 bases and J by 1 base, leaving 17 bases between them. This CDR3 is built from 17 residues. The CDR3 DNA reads TGTGCCAGCAGCTCCCGTCCGCCAGGGAGGTCCTACAATGAGCAGTTCTTC. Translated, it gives CASSSRPPGRSYNEQFF.

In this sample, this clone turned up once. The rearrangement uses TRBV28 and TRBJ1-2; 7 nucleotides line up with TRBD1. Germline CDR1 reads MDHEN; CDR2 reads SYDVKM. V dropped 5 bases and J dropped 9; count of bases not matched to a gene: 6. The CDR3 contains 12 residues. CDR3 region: CASSTPGQRYTF. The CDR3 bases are TGTGCCAGCAGTACCCCGGGACAGCGCTACACCTTC.

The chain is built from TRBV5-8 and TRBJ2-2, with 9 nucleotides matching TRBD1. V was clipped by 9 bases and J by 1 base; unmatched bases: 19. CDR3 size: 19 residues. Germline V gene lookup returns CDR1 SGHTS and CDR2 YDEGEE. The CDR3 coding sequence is TGTGCCACCCCGAGAGGGACAGGGTCGTCAGCGGGGAACACCGGGGAGCTGTTTTTT. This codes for CATPRGTGSSAGNTGELFF.

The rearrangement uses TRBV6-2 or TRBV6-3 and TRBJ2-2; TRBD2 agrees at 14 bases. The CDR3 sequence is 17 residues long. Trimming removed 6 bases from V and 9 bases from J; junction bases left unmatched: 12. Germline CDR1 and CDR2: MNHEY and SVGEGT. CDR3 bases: TGTGCCAGCAGCCCCACAGGGCGGACTAGCGGGAGGCGGGAGCTGTTTTTT. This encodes CASSPTGRTSGRRELFF.

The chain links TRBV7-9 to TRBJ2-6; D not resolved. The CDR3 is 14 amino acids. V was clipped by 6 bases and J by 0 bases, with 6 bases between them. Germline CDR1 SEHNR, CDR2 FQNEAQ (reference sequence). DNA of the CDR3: TGTGCCAGCAGGCTAAGCTCTGGGGCCAACGTCCTGACTTTC. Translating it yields CASRLSSGANVLTF.

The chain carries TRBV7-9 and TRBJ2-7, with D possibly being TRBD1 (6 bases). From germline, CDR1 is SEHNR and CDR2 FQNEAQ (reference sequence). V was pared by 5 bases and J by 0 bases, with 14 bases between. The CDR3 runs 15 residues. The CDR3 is CASSPNTGLSYEQYF. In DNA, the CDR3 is TGTGCCAGCAGCCCTAATACAGGGCTCTCCTACGAGCAGTACTTC.

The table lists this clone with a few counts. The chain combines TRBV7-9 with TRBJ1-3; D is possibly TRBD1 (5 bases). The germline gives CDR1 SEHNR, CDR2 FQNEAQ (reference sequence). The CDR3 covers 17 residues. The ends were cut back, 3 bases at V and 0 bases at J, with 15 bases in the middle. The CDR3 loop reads CASSFPGGRSSGNTIYF. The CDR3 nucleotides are TGTGCCAGCAGCTTCCCGGGGGGTAGGTCCTCTGGAAACACCATATATTTT.

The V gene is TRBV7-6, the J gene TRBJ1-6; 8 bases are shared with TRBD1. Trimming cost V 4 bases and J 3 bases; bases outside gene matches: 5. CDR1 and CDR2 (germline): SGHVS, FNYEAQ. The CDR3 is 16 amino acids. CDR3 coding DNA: TGTGCCAGCAGCTCCACGACAGGGGTCTATAATTCACCCCTCCACTTT. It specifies CASSSTTGVYNSPLHF.

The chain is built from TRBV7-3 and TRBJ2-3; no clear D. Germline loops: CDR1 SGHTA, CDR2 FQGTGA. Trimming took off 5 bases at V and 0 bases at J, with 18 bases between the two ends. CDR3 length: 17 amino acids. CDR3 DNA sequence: TGTGCCAGCAGCCCGCACCCACTTGATACTAGCACAGATACGCAGTATTTT. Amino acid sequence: CASSPHPLDTSTDTQYF.

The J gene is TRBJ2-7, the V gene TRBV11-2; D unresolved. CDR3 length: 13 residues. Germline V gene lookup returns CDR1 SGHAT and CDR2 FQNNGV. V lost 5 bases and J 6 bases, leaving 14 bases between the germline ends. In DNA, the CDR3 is TGTGCCAGCAGCCGAACTCCCGAAAGCGAGCAGTACTTC. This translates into CASSRTPESEQYF. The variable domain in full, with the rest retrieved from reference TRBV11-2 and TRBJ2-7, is EAGVAQSPRYKIIEKRQSVAFWCNPISGHATLYWYQQILGQGPKLLIQFQNNGVVDDSQLPKDRFSAERLKGVDSTLKIQPAKLEDSAVYLCASSRTPESEQYFGPGTRLTVT.